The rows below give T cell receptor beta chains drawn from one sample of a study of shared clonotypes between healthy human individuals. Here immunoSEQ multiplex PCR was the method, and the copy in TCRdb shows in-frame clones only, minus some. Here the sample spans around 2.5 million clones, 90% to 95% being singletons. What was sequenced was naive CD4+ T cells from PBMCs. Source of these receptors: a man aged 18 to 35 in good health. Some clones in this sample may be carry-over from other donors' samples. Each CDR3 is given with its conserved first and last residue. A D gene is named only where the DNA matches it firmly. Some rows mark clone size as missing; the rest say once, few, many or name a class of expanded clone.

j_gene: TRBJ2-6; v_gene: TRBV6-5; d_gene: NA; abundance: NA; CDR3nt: TGTGCCAGCAGTTCCCCGGGGGGGGCCAACGTCCTGACTTTC; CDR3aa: CASSSPGGANVLTF
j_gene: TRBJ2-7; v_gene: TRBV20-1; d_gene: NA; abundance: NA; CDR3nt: TGCAGTGCTAGAGACCGCGTCGAGCAGTACTTC; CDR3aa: CSARDRVEQYF
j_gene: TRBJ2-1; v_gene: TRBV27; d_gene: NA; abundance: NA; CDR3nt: TGTGCCAGCAGTTTATTGTACGCAACCCCTTGGGCCAACAATGAGCAGTTCTTC; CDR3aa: CASSLLYATPWANNEQFF
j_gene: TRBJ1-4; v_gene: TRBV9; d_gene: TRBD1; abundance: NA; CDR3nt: TGTGCCAGCAGCGTGGAGACAGGGGGCTATGAAAAACTGTTTTTT; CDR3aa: CASSVETGGYEKLFF
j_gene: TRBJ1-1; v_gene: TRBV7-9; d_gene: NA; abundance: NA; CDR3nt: TGTGCCAGCAGCTTAGAAGTCGGGTTGGAAGCTTTCTTT; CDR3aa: CASSLEVGLEAFF
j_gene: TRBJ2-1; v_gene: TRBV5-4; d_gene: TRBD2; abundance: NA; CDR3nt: TGTGCCAGCAGACCGGGACTAGCGGGCTACAATGAGCAGTTCTTC; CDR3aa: CASRPGLAGYNEQFF
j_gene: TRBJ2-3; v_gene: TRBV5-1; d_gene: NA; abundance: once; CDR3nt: TGCGCCAGCAGCCCCGGGTCCCGAGATACGCAGTATTTT; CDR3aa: CASSPGSRDTQYF
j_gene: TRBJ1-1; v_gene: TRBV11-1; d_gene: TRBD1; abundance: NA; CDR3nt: TGTGCCAGCAGCTCAAGATCCGGGACAGGGAAGGTTGGGACTGAAGCTTTCTTT; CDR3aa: CASSSRSGTGKVGTEAFF
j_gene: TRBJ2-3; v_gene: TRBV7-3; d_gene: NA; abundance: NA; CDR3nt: TGTGCCAGCAGCGTACAGACCGGGAAGGGCACAGATACGCAGTATTTT; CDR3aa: CASSVQTGKGTDTQYF
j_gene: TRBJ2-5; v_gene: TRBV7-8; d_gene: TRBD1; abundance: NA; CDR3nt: TGTGCCAGCAGCTTAAATCCGGACAGGGGCTTGACTCGGGAGACCCAGTACTTC; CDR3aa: CASSLNPDRGLTRETQYF
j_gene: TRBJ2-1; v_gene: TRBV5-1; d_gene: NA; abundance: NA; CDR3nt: TGCGCCAGCAGGTTCTATCCTACAGAGTACAATGAGCAGTTCTTC; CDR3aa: CASRFYPTEYNEQFF
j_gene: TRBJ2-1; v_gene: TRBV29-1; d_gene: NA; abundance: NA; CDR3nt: TGCAGCGTTTCACCGAGACTCACAGAGAACAATGAGCAGTTCTTC; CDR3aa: CSVSPRLTENNEQFF
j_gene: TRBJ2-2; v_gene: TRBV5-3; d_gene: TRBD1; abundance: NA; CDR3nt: TGTGCCAGCAACCCCGGGACAGCGAACACCGGGGAGCTGTTTTTT; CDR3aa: CASNPGTANTGELFF
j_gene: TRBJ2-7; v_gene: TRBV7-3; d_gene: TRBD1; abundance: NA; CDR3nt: TGTGCCAGCAGCTTAGTCCGACAGGGGAGGTACGAGCAGTACTTC; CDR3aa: CASSLVRQGRYEQYF
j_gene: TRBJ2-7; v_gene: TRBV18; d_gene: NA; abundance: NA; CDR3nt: TGTGCCAGCTCATTCCTCGGGGGTGCAAGCTCCTACGAGCAGTACTTC; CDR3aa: CASSFLGGASSYEQYF
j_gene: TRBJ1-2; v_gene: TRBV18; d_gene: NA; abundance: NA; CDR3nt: TGTGCCAGCTCAGACGGACCTTATGGCTACACCTTC; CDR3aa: CASSDGPYGYTF
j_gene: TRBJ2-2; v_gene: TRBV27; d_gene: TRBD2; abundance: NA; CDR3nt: TGTGCCAGCAGTTTATCGGGGACTAGCGGGAGGAGTGGCACCGGGGAGCTGTTTTTT; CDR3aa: CASSLSGTSGRSGTGELFF
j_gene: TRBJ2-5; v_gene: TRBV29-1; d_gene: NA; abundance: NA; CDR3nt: TGCAGCGTTGCAGAGAGTGGGGGTGGGGAGACCCAGTACTTC; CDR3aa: CSVAESGGGETQYF
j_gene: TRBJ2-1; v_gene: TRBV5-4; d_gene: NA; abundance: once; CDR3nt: TGTGCCAGCAGCTCAACCCTGGCTAGCTACAATGAGCAGTTCTTC; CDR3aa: CASSSTLASYNEQFF